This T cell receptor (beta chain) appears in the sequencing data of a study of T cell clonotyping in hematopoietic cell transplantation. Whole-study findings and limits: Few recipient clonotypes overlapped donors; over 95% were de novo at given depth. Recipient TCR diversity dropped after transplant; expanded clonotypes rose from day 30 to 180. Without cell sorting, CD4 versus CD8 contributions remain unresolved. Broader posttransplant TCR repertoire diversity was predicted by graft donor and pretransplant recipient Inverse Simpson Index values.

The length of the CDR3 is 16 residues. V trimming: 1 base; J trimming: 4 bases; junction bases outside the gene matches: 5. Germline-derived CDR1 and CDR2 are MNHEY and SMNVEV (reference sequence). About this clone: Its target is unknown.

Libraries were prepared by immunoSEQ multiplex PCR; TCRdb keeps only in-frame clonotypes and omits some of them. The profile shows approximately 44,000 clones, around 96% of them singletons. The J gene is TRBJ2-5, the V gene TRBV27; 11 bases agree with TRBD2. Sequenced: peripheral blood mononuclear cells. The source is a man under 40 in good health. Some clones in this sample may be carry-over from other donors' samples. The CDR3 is CASSLLVAGGVETQYF. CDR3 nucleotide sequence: TGTGCCAGCAGTTTATTGGTAGCGGGGGGGGTAGAGACCCAGTACTTC.